This T cell receptor beta chain was observed in a study of human T cells and chemical hapten exposure. Each CDR3 protein is one row after TCRdb ran MiXCR on the RACE reads. This sample yields approximately 77,000 distinct CDR3 sequences, of which around 15% are seen a single time; about 4.9% belongs to the top ten. Study-level points and caveats: Patch test score rose with PT1 expanded TCRs, significant at 8, 16, 32, not 4.

Regarding time point: pre-sensitization, week 0. Stated treatment: therapeutic diphenylcyclopropenone sensitization with weekly scalp DPC. A remark on this clonotype: Its matching antigen is unknown.

The specimen comprised whole blood, sampled in connection with sensitization to the hapten diphenylcyclopropenone (DPC). The clonotype comes from a woman in her forties or fifties with alopecia areata. Some clones in this sample may be carry-over from other donors' samples.

The CDR3 region is CASSQVPEGAGANVLTF. CDR3 sequence (DNA): TGTGCCAGCAGCCAAGTTCCTGAGGGAGCTGGGGCCAACGTCCTGACTTTC. The V call is TRBV3-1, the J call TRBJ2-6, with D tentatively TRBD2 (5 bases). Germline V gene data show CDR1 as LGHDT and CDR2 as YNNKEL (reference sequence). This CDR3 has 17 residues. With 1 base removed from V and 2 bases from J, the gap between germline ends came to 12 bases.